Sequencing of this T cell receptor (beta chain) was carried out in a study of cytomegalovirus exposure and HLA in healthy donors. The primer mix had 60 Vbeta and 13 Jbeta primers. Sequencing used immunoSEQ multiplex PCR; TCRdb keeps in-frame clones, though not all of them. Among around 130,000 clones listed, roughly four fifths were seen once. Per germline, CDR1 MNHEY and CDR2 SMNVEV (reference sequence). The V end lost 0 bases, the J end lost 5 bases, and 8 bases lay between the germline ends. The CDR3 runs 14 residues. Overall study findings and caveats: According to reports, the classifier identified cytomegalovirus status with high specificity and sensitivity.

A note on this clone: Its antigen is as yet unknown.

Sequenced sample: PBMCs. The chain employs TRBV27 and TRBJ1-5, with a weak D call TRBD1 (5 bases). The clonotype comes from a girl between 2 and 10 years old in good health and CMV-seronegative. The CDR3 region is CASSLSGDYQPQHF. CDR3 DNA sequence: TGTGCCAGCAGTTTATCAGGGGATTATCAGCCCCAGCATTTT.